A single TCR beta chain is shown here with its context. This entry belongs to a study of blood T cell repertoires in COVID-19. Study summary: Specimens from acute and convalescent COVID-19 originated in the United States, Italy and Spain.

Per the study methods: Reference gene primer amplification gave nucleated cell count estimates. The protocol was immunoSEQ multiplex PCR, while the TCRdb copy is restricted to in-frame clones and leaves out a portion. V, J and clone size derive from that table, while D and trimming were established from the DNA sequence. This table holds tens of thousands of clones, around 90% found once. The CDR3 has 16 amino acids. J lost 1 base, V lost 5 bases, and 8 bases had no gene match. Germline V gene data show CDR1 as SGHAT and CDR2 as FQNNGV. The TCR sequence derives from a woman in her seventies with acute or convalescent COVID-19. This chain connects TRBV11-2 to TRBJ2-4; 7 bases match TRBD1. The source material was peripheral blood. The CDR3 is CASSKDGQVAKNIQYF. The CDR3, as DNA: TGTGCCAGCAGCAAAGACGGACAGGTCGCCAAAAACATTCAGTACTTC.